These 5 T cell receptor beta chains were all obtained from the same sample, sequenced in a study of cytomegalovirus exposure and HLA in healthy donors. Profiled with immunoSEQ multiplex PCR; TCRdb holds only in-frame clones, not every one. The table shows 200,000 to 250,000 clones, with more than 75% occurring only once. Sequencing was carried out using PBMCs. The receptors shown here come from a man aged 18 to 30 in good health and CMV-seronegative.

The chain combines TRBV9 with TRBJ2-2; D might be TRBD1 (6 bases). Germline V lookup: CDR1 SGDLS, CDR2 YYNGEE. Between the trimmed V and J ends, which lost 4 bases and 4 bases, there was a span of 11 bases. The CDR3 contains 14 residues. CDR3: CASSLQGSTGELFF. For the CDR3, the DNA is TGTGCCAGCAGCCTTCAGGGGTCCACCGGGGAGCTGTTTTTT. The full variable domain, completed using reference TRBV9 and TRBJ2-2, is DSGVTQTPKHLITATGQRVTLRCSPRSGDLSVYWYQQSLDQGLQFLIQYYNGEERAKGNILERFSAQQFPDLHSELNLSSLELGDSALYFCASSLQGSTGELFFGEGSRLTVL.

The rearrangement joins TRBV29-1 to TRBJ2-7; a possible D gene is TRBD2 (6 bases). Germline-derived CDR1 and CDR2 are SQVTM and ANQGSEA. Trimming stripped 6 bases from V and 3 bases from J, with 12 bases between. This CDR3 comprises 12 residues. The CDR3 reads CSVRDGSYEQYF. The CDR3 DNA reads as TGCAGCGTAAGGGACGGGAGCTACGAGCAGTACTTC.

The gene calls are TRBV7-7 and TRBJ2-1; D is perhaps TRBD2 (6 bases). The CDR3 is 13 residues long. V gave up 5 bases and J gave up 7 bases, with 12 bases separating them. Germline-derived CDR1 and CDR2 are SSHAT and FNYEAQ (reference sequence). CDR3 loop: CASSRRDGNEQFF. The CDR3, as DNA: TGTGCCAGCAGCCGGCGGGACGGGAATGAGCAGTTCTTC. The whole variable domain, filled in from reference TRBV7-7 and TRBJ2-1, reads GAGVSQSPRYKVTKRGQDVTLRCDPISSHATLYWYQQALGQGPEFLTYFNYEAQPDKSGLPSDRFSAERPEGSISTLTIQRTEQRDSAMYRCASSRRDGNEQFFGPGTRLTVL.

The chain couples TRBV5-4 to TRBJ2-7; D is unresolved. CDR1 and CDR2 from the germline V gene are SGHNT and YYREEE (reference sequence). The CDR3 is 12 residues long. V shed 10 bases and J shed 5 bases, with 16 bases lying between them. The CDR3 spells CAAGIPENEQYF. DNA of the CDR3: TGTGCCGCAGGAATCCCGGAAAACGAGCAGTACTTC.

The rearrangement links TRBV7-8 to TRBJ1-6, with TRBD1 matching 7 bases. CDR3 length: 21 amino acids. Germline trimming cut 7 bases from V and 0 bases from J; bases unmatched to any gene: 21. In germline, CDR1 is SGHVS, CDR2 FQNEAQ. The chain's CDR3 is CASTPKRLSGQSSSYNSPLHF. DNA of the CDR3: TGTGCCAGCACCCCTAAACGACTGTCGGGACAGTCGAGCTCCTATAATTCACCCCTCCACTTT.